This T cell receptor (beta chain) was documented in a study of blood T cells in healthy people across ages. As regards this clonotype: A junction end diverges from the germline sequence, so it may reflect a read error.

Germline CDR1 is SGHRS and CDR2 is YFSETQ. CDR3 length: 18 amino acids. Through a sample-barcoded 5' primer and a J-beta primer mix, a second PCR was run for about 6 to 11 cycles. TCRdb fed the 5' RACE reads into MiXCR, producing one record per CDR3 protein. The sample gives about 700,000 distinct CDR3 sequences, about 34% of which show up once; 15% is in the top ten. This receptor was identified in a woman older than 75 in good health. This rearrangement joins TRBV5-1 to TRBJ2-3, with 13 bases identical to TRBD2. The sample taken for sequencing was blood. Here the CDR3 reads CASSLGTSGGGSTDAQYF. The CDR3 DNA reads as TGCGCCAGCAGCTTGGGGACTAGCGGGGGAGGAAGCACAGATGCGCAGTATTTT. The entire variable domain, with the rest obtained from reference TRBV5-1 and TRBJ2-3, is as follows: KAGVTQTPRYLIKTRGQQVTLSCSPISGHRSVSWYQQTPGQGLQFLFEYFSETQRNKGNFPGRFSGRQFSNSRSEMNVSTLELGDSALYLCASSLGTSGGGSTDAQYFGPGTRLTVL.